This T cell receptor beta chain comes out of a study of shared clonotypes between healthy human individuals. About the research overall: Per donor, CD8 memory used one plate, CD8 naive used two, CD4 memory used three and CD4 naive used three. Overall study results and limits: Among donors, sharing of clonotypes was expected to be affected by sequencing depth.

The method was immunoSEQ multiplex PCR; TCRdb's version includes in-frame clones alone and lacks a portion of them. Of roughly 2,300,000 clones detected, just under 95% appear once; the ten largest clones hold around 0.35%. All of the donors resided in Nashville, Tennessee, and each was a Caucasian adult. Germline-derived CDR1 and CDR2 are MNHNS and SASEGT. This CDR3 has 14 amino acids. Trimming took 6 bases from V and 0 from J, leaving 9 bases between them. To note about this clone: As yet, its antigen is unknown.

This receptor was taken from a man aged 18 to 30 in good health. Some clones in this sample may be carry-over from other donors' samples. The genes are TRBV6-1 and TRBJ1-3, with D possibly being TRBD1 (5 bases). Sequencing was performed on naive CD4+ T cells from PBMCs. Subset meaning: CD45RA+ positively selected. CDR3 in amino acids: CASSAGFSGNTIYF. The DNA for the CDR3 is TGTGCCAGCAGCGCAGGGTTCTCTGGAAACACCATATATTTT.